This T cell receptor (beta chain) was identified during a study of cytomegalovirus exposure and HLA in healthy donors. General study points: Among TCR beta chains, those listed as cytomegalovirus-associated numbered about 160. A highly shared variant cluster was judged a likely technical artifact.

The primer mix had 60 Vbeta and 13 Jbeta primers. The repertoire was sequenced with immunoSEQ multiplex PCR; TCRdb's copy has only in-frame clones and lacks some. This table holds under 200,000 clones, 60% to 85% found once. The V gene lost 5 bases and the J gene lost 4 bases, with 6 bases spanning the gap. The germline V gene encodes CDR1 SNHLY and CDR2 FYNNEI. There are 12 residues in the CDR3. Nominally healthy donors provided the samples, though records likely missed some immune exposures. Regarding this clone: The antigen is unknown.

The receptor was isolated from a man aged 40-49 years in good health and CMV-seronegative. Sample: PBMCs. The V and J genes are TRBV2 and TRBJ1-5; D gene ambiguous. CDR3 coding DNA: TGTGCCAGCAGTCGAGGAAATCAGCCCCAGCATTTT. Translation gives CASSRGNQPQHF.